This T cell receptor (beta chain) originates from a study of cytomegalovirus exposure and HLA in healthy donors. The CDR3 covers 14 residues. Per germline, CDR1 PRHDT and CDR2 FYEKMQ (reference sequence). Trimming took 1 base from V and 1 from J; bases not matched to a gene: 1. The study, taken as a whole, reports: It was approximately 170 TCR beta chains that were listed as cytomegalovirus-associated.

As regards this clone: The antigen is unknown.

The donors were part of the validation cohort of more than 90 subjects. That cohort was separate from the first cohort, which comprised several hundred subjects. Measured with immunoSEQ multiplex PCR; TCRdb has only the in-frame clones, and not every one. In the table there are 150,000 to 200,000 clones, approximately 86% of which are singletons. The J gene is TRBJ2-7, the V gene TRBV13, with 7 positions matching TRBD1. Sequencing input: PBMCs. The clonotype originates from a woman under 30 in good health and CMV-seronegative. Here the CDR3 reads CASSLAGQSYEQYF. The CDR3 DNA follows: TGTGCCAGCAGCTTAGCGGGACAGTCCTACGAGCAGTACTTC.